A selection of T cell receptor beta chains follows, all from one sample in a study of immune cell composition in non-small cell lung cancer. Here immunoSEQ multiplex PCR was the method, and the copy in TCRdb shows in-frame clones only, minus some. The data show 15,000 to 20,000 clones, with around 80% seen just once and approximately 10% held by the top ten. The sample also formed part of further work on CD4 T cells in lung cancer.

The source material was non-adjacent lung tissue. These TCRs come from a human donor with non-small cell lung cancer. Each CDR3 is given with its conserved first and last residue. The D gene is left open where the match is weak. Expanded clones get a size class; other rows say once, few or many, or leave the size out.

D	size	V	J	DNA	CDR3
.	.	TRBV14	TRBJ1-1	TGTGCCAGCAGCCAAGGGGGGGCGCTGGGCACTGAAGCTTTCTTT	CASSQGGALGTEAFF
TRBD2	.	TRBV19	TRBJ2-3	TGTGCCAGTAGTTTGTCGCGGGGGGAATACATTACGCAGTATTTT	CASSLSRGEYITQYF
.	.	TRBV19	TRBJ1-1	TGTGCCAGTAGCCTACAGCGAACGAACACTGAAGCTTTCTTT	CASSLQRTNTEAFF
TRBD1	few	TRBV6-1	TRBJ2-1	TGTGCCAGCAGTGAAGGACAGGGGTCCTACAATGAGCAGTTCTTC	CASSEGQGSYNEQFF
.	.	TRBV23-1	TRBJ1-5	TGCGCCAGCAGTCAAGGAACAGGGAGGAACCAGCCCCAGCATTTT	CASSQGTGRNQPQHF
.	few	TRBV20-1	TRBJ2-1	TGCAGTGCTAGGGACCGAGAGCAGTTCTTC	CSARDREQFF
TRBD1	.	TRBV5-6	TRBJ2-3	TGTGCCAGCATCGTCGACAGGGGCCTCACAGATACGCAGTATTTT	CASIVDRGLTDTQYF
.	.	TRBV11-2	TRBJ2-3	TGTGCCAGCAGCTTCTTGGCGGGGGCTAGCACAGATACGCAGTATTTT	CASSFLAGASTDTQYF
.	.	TRBV10-3	TRBJ2-7	TGTGCCATCAGCCGGGGGGCATCGGACCAATACGAGCAGTACTTC	CAISRGASDQYEQYF
.	.	TRBV5-1	TRBJ2-7	TGCGCCAGCAGCTTGGTACAGGCCACCCTCTACGAGCAGTACTTC	CASSLVQATLYEQYF
.	.	TRBV11-3	TRBJ1-6	TGTGCCAGCAGCTTAGTAAGTGGAAAGGATTCACCCCTCCACTTT	CASSLVSGKDSPLHF
TRBD1	.	TRBV4-2	TRBJ1-1	TGTGCCAGCAGTCCAAGGACAGGGGACACTGAAGCTTTCTTT	CASSPRTGDTEAFF
.	.	TRBV14	TRBJ1-5	TGTGCCAGCAGCCAAGGCGCTGCACAGAGCAATCAGCCCCAGCATTTT	CASSQGAAQSNQPQHF
TRBD1	.	TRBV10-2	TRBJ1-5	TGCGCCAGCAGTGAGGTTCAGCGAGGGGGCAGCAATCAGCCCCAGCATTTT	CASSEVQRGGSNQPQHF
.	.	TRBV2	TRBJ2-2	TGTGCCAGCAGTGATGGACTGAACACCGGGGAGCTGTTTTTT	CASSDGLNTGELFF
.	once	TRBV27	TRBJ1-2	TGTGCCAGCAGTCCCTCCTGGGGGATCTATGGCTACACCTTC	CASSPSWGIYGYTF
TRBD2	few	TRBV7-2	TRBJ2-3	TGTGCCAGCAGCCCTACCTCTGGCGGGGGGGCAGATACGCAGTATTTT	CASSPTSGGGADTQYF
TRBD2	.	TRBV7-2	TRBJ2-1	TGTGCCAGCAGCTTAGTTTCGACTAGCGGGGGGGCGAGAATCAATGAGCAGTTCTTC	CASSLVSTSGGARINEQFF
.	.	TRBV6-5	TRBJ2-1	TGTGCCAGCAGTGATACCTATATTGAGCAGTTCTTC	CASSDTYIEQFF
.	.	TRBV6-9	TRBJ2-7	TGTGCCAGCAGTTATAGTGGGGCTAGGGACTACGAGCAGTACTTC	CASSYSGARDYEQYF
.	.	TRBV28	TRBJ1-1	TGTGCCAGCCAGTCCGGGGGCTACACTGAAGCTTTCTTT	CASQSGGYTEAFF
.	.	TRBV6-5	TRBJ1-5	TGTGCCAGCAGTTACAGGGGTGGCAATCAGCCCCAGCATTTT	CASSYRGGNQPQHF
.	.	TRBV5-1	TRBJ2-2	TGCGCCAGCAGCTTGGGGCTTGCGGGGATTTCCACCGGGGAGCTGTTTTTT	CASSLGLAGISTGELFF
TRBD2	once	TRBV23-1	TRBJ2-7	TGCGCCAGCAGTCAATTAGTAGCGGGGGGGCCCTACGAGCAGTACTTC	CASSQLVAGGPYEQYF
TRBD1	.	TRBV5-8	TRBJ1-2	TGTGCCAGCAGCTTCCTAGAGGGGGCGCGGGATGGCTACACCTTC	CASSFLEGARDGYTF
.	.	TRBV30	TRBJ1-3	TGTGCCTGGAAGACCCAGGGGAGCTCTGGAAACACCATATATTTT	CAWKTQGSSGNTIYF
.	few	TRBV7-6	TRBJ2-2	TGTGCCAGCAGCTTAGGTTCCTCGGGGGAGCTGTTTTTT	CASSLGSSGELFF
.	.	TRBV30	TRBJ2-3	TGTGCCTGGAGTGTACGTTCCCCAGATACGCAGTATTTT	CAWSVRSPDTQYF
TRBD1	.	TRBV13	TRBJ2-3	TGTGCCAGCAGCTCTCGACAGGGACCAGATACGCAGTATTTT	CASSSRQGPDTQYF
TRBD1	.	TRBV6-6	TRBJ1-1	TGTGCCAGCAGTTACTTAACAGGGGGTTCCACTGAAGCTTTCTTT	CASSYLTGGSTEAFF
TRBD2	.	TRBV5-5	TRBJ2-1	TGTGCCAGAAGCTCCTCGGGGGGGGATGAGCAGTTCTTC	CARSSSGGDEQFF
.	.	TRBV7-8	TRBJ1-5	TGTGCCAGCAGCTTAGTATTGAACCAGCCCCAGCATTTT	CASSLVLNQPQHF
.	.	TRBV18	TRBJ1-4	TGTGCCAGCTCACCTTATCAGGGAACTAATGAAAAACTGTTTTTT	CASSPYQGTNEKLFF
TRBD1	.	TRBV11-2	TRBJ1-6	TGTGCCAGCAGCTTAGGGGGGACAGGGAATTCACCCCTCCACTTT	CASSLGGTGNSPLHF
TRBD2	once	TRBV5-1	TRBJ2-4	TGCGCCAGCAGCCACAGCGGGGGCCAAGAAAACATTCAGTACTTC	CASSHSGGQENIQYF
.	.	TRBV4-1	TRBJ2-5	TGCGCCAGCAGCCAGACCGCCCAGGGCCAAGAGACCCAGTACTTC	CASSQTAQGQETQYF
TRBD1	.	TRBV4-2	TRBJ1-2	TGTGCCAGCAGCCAGGACAGGTCGAGCTATGGCTACACCTTC	CASSQDRSSYGYTF
.	.	TRBV5-5	TRBJ1-1	TGTGCCAGCAGCTTGGGGGGACGGAACACTGAAGCTTTCTTT	CASSLGGRNTEAFF
TRBD1	.	TRBV6-5	TRBJ1-5	TGTGCCAGCAGCCGGGGACAGGGGATCAATCAGCCCCAGCATTTT	CASSRGQGINQPQHF
.	.	TRBV28	TRBJ2-3	TGTGCCAGCAGTAACGGGCAGGGAGCAGATACGCAGTATTTT	CASSNGQGADTQYF
TRBD2	.	TRBV6-6	TRBJ2-2	TGTGCCAGCAGTCCTAGCGGATCGAACACCGGGGAGCTGTTTTTT	CASSPSGSNTGELFF
TRBD1	.	TRBV5-4	TRBJ2-7	TGTGCCAGCAGCCCCGAGACAGGGGGAACCTACGAGCAGTACTTC	CASSPETGGTYEQYF
TRBD1	once	TRBV6-5	TRBJ2-7	TGTGCCAGCAGTTCGACTTCAGGGGGCACCTACGAGCAGTACTTC	CASSSTSGGTYEQYF
.	.	TRBV11-2	TRBJ1-1	TGTGCCAGCAGCGTATGGACCCCCCTTATGAACACTGAAGCTTTCTTT	CASSVWTPLMNTEAFF
TRBD1	.	TRBV28	TRBJ1-5	TGTGCCAGCAGCCTCACAACCCGGGACAGCCTAAATCAGCCCCAGCATTTT	CASSLTTRDSLNQPQHF
.	.	TRBV11-3	TRBJ1-6	TGTGCCAGCAGCCTAGTATTGAATAATTCACCCCTCCACTTT	CASSLVLNNSPLHF
.	once	TRBV7-6	TRBJ2-1	TGTGCCGGCGGGGACGGAGACTACAATGAGCAGTTCTTC	CAGGDGDYNEQFF